This section outlines one T cell receptor beta chain sequence together with its context. Its target is not known. Clones were sequenced by immunoSEQ multiplex PCR, and TCRdb holds only the in-frame ones, with some missing. The profile shows 100,000 to 150,000 clones, approximately 89% of them singletons. The V end was cut by 4 bases, the J end by 2 bases, with 8 bases between. In germline, CDR1 is SGHVS, CDR2 FQNEAQ. The CDR3 runs 13 residues. This entry comes from a study of T cell responses to AZD1222 COVID-19 vaccine. Study results and caveats: Spike was spanned by vaccine-associated CD4 TCRs, which were dominant at 160-218 and 743-854. Most donors were white British, females outnumbered males, and clonal diversity was possibly underestimated. An increase in Spike-specific TCR breadth and depth was observed after two AZD1222 doses. Nearly half of spike-specific TCRs reportedly target variant regions that are unmutated in the B.1.351 and B.1.1.7 variants.

The J gene is TRBJ2-5, the V gene TRBV7-8; no firm D call. The sample consisted of peripheral blood, taken on day 0 of AZD1222 vaccination. The TCR originated in an adult in good health. Here the CDR3 reads CASSSATQETQYF. CDR3 DNA: TGTGCCAGCAGCTCAGCGACTCAAGAGACCCAGTACTTC.